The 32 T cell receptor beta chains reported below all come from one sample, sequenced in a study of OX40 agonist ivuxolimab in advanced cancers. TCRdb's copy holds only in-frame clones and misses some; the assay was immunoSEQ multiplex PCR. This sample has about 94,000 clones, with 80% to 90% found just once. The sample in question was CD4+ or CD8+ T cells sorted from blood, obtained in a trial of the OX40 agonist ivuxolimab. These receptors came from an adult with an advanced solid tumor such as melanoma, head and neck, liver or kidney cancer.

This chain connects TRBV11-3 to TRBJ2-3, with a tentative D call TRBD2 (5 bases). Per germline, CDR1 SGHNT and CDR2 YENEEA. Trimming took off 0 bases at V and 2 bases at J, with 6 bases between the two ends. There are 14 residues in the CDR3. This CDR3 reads CASSLDLATDTQYF. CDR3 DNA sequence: TGTGCCAGCAGCTTAGACCTAGCCACAGATACGCAGTATTTT. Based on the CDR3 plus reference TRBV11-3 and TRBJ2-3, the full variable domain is EAGVVQSPRYKIIEKKQPVAFWCNPISGHNTLYWYLQNLGQGPELLIRYENEEAVDDSQLPKDRFSAERLKGVDSTLKIQPAELGDSAVYLCASSLDLATDTQYFGPGTRLTVL.

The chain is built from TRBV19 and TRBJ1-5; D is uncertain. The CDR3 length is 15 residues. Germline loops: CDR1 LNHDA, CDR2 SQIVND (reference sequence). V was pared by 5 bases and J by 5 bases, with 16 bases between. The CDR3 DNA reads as TGTGCCAGTAGTGCGGACGGTGTTTTGCATCAGCCCCAGCATTTT. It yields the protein CASSADGVLHQPQHF.

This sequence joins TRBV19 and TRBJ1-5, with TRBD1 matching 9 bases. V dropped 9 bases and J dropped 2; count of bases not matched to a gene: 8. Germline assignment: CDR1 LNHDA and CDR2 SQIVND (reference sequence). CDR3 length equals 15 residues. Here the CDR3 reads CASRTQGAGNQPQHF. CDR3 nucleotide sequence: TGTGCCAGCCGAACACAGGGGGCTGGCAATCAGCCCCAGCATTTT.

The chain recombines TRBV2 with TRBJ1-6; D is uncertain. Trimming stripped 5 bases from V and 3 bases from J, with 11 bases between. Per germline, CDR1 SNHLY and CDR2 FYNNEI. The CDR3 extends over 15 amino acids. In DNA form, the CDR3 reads TGTGCCAGCAGTCCTTCGGAGTTCTATAATTCACCCCTCCACTTT. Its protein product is CASSPSEFYNSPLHF.

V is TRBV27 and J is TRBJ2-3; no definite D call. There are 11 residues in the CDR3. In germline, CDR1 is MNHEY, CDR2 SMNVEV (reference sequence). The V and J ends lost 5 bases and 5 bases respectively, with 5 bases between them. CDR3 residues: CASSRGDTQYF. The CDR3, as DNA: TGTGCCAGCAGTCGAGGAGATACGCAGTATTTT.

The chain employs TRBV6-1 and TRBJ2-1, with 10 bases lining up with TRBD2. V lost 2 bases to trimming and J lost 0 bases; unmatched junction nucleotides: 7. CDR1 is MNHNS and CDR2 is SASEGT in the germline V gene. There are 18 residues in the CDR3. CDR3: CASSENSGGSYSYNEQFF. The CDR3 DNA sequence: TGTGCCAGCAGTGAAAATAGCGGGGGGTCTTACTCCTACAATGAGCAGTTCTTC.

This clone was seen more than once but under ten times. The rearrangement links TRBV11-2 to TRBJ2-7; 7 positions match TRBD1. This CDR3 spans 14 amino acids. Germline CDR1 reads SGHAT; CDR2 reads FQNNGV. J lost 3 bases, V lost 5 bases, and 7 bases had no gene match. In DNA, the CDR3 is TGTGCCAGCAGCACCGAACAGGGGCACTACGAGCAGTACTTC. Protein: CASSTEQGHYEQYF.

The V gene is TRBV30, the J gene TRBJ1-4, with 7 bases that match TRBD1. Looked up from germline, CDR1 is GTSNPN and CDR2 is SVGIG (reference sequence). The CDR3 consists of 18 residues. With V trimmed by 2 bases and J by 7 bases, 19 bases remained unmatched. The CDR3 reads CAWSLLTGFLPIVEKLFF. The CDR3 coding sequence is TGTGCCTGGAGTCTCTTGACAGGGTTTCTGCCTATTGTTGAAAAACTGTTTTTT.

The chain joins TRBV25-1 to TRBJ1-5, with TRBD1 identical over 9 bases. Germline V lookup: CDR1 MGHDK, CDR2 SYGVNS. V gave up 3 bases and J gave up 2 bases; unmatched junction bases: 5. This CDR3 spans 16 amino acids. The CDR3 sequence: CASSEGRDRGNQPQHF. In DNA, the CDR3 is TGTGCCAGCAGTGAGGGCCGGGACAGGGGCAATCAGCCCCAGCATTTT. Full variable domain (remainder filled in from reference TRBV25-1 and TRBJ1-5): EADIYQTPRYLVIGTGKKITLECSQTMGHDKMYWYQQDPGMELHLIHYSYGVNSTEKGDLSSESTVSRIRTEHFPLTLESARPSHTSQYLCASSEGRDRGNQPQHFGDGTRLSIL.

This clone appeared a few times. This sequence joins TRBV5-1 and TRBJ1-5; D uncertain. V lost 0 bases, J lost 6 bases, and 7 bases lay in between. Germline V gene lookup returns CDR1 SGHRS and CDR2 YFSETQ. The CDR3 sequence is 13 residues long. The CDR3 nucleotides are TGCGCCAGCAGCTTGGGAGAGGGTCAGCCCCAGCATTTT. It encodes CASSLGEGQPQHF.

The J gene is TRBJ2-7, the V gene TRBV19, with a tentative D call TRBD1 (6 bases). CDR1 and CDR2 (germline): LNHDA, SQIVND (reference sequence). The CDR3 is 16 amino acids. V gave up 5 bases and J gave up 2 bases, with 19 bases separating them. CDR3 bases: TGTGCCAGTAGTCCCGAGCTACAGGGTCTTCCCTACGAGCAGTACTTC. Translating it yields CASSPELQGLPYEQYF.

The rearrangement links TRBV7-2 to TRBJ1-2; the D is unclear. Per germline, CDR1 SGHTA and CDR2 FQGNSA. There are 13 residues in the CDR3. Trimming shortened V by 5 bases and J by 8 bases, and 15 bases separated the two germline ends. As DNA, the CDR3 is TGTGCCAGCAGCCCCAGCACGGTCCAGGGCTACACCTTC. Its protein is CASSPSTVQGYTF.

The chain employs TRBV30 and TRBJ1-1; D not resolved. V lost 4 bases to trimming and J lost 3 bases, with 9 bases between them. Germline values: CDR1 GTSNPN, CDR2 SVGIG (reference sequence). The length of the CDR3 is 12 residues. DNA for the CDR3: TGTGCCTGGACGGAGGTGGACACTGAAGCTTTCTTT. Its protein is CAWTEVDTEAFF.

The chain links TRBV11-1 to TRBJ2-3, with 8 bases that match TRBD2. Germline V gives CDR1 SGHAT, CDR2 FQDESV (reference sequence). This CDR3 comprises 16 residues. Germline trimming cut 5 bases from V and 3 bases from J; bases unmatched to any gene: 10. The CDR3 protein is CASSKIRGGLTDTQYF. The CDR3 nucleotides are TGTGCCAGCAGCAAAATTCGGGGGGGCCTTACAGATACGCAGTATTTT. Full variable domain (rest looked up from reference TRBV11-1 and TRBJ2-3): EAEVAQSPRYKITEKSQAVAFWCDPISGHATLYWYRQILGQGPELLVQFQDESVVDDSQLPKDRFSAERLKGVDSTLKIQPAELGDSAMYLCASSKIRGGLTDTQYFGPGTRLTVL.

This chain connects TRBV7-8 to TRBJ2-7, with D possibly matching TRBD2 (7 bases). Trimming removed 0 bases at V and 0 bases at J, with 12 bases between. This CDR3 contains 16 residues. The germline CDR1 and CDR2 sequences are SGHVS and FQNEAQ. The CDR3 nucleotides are TGTGCCAGCAGCTTAGCGGGAGGGGGAAGCTCCTACGAGCAGTACTTC. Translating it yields CASSLAGGGSSYEQYF.

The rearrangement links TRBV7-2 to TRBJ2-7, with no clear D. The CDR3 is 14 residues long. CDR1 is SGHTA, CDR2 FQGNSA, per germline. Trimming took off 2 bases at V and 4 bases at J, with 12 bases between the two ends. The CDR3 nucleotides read TGTGCCAGCAGCTTAAACCCCCCCCCTTACGAGCAGTACTTC. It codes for CASSLNPPPYEQYF.

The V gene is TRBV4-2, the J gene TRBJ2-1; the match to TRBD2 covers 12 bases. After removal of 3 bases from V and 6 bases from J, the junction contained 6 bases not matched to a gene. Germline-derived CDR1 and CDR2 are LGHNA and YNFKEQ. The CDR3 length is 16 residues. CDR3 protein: CASSQTLAGGLNEQFF. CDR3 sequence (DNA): TGTGCCAGCAGCCAGACGCTAGCGGGGGGGCTCAATGAGCAGTTCTTC.

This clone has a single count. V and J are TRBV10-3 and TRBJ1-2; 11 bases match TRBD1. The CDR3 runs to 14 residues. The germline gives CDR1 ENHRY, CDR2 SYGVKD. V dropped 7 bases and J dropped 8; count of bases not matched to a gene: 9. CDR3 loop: CAITGQGAPRGYTF. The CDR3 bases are TGTGCCATCACCGGACAGGGGGCGCCCCGGGGCTACACCTTC.

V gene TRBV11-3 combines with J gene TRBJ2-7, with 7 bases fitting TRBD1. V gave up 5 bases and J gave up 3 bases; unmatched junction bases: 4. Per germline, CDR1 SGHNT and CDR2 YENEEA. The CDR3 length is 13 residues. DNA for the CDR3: TGTGCCAGCAGCCCCGGGACAGTCTACGAGCAGTACTTC. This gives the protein CASSPGTVYEQYF.

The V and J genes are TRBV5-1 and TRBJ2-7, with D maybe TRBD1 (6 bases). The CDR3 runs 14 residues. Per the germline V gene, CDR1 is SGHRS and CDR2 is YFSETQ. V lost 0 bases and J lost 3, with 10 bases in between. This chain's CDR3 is CASSLDGRGYEQYF. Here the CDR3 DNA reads TGCGCCAGCAGCTTGGATGGCAGGGGCTACGAGCAGTACTTC.

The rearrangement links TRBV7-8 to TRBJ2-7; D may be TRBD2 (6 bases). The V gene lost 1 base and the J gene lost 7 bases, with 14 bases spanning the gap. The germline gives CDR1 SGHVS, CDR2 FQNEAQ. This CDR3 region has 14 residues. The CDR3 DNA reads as TGTGCCAGCAGCTTAGGGTCCCGGGGAGGAGAGCAGTACTTC. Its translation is CASSLGSRGGEQYF.

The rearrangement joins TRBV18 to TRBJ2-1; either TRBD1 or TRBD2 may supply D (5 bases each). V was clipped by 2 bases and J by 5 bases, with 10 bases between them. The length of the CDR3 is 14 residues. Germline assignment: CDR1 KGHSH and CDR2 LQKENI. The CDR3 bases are TGTGCCAGCTCACCAGAATGGGGACACAATGAGCAGTTCTTC. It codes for CASSPEWGHNEQFF.

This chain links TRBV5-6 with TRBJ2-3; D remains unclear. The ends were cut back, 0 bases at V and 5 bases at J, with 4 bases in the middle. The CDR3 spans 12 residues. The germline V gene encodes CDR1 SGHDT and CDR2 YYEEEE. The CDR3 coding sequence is TGTGCCAGCAGCTTGGTTGTAGATACGCAGTATTTT. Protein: CASSLVVDTQYF.

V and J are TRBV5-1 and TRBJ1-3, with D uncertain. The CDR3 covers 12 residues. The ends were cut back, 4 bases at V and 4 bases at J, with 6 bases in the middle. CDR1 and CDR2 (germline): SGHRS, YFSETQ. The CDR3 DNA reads TGCGCCAGCAGCGTGGCCGGAAACACCATATATTTT. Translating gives CASSVAGNTIYF. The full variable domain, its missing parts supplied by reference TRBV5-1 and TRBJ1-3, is KAGVTQTPRYLIKTRGQQVTLSCSPISGHRSVSWYQQTPGQGLQFLFEYFSETQRNKGNFPGRFSGRQFSNSRSEMNVSTLELGDSALYLCASSVAGNTIYFGEGSWLTVV.

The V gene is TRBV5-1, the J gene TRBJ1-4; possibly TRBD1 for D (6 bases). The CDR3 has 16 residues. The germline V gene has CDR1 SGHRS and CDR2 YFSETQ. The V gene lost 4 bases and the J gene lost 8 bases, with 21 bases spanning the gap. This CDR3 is CASSPGSRGGGEKLFF. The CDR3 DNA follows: TGCGCCAGCAGCCCGGGTTCCCGAGGGGGTGGAGAAAAACTGTTTTTT.

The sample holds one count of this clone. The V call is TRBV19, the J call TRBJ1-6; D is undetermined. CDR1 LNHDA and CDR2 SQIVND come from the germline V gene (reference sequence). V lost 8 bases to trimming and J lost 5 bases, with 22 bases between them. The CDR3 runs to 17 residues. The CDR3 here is CASGHRRTSIDNSPLHF. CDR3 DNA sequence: TGTGCCAGTGGGCACCGTAGGACCTCAATCGATAATTCACCCCTCCACTTT.

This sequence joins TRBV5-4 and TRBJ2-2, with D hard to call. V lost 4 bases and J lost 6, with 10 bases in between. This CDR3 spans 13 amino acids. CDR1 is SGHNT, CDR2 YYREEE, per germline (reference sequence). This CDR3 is CASSPRASGELFF. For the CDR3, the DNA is TGTGCCAGCAGCCCACGGGCGTCCGGGGAGCTGTTTTTT.

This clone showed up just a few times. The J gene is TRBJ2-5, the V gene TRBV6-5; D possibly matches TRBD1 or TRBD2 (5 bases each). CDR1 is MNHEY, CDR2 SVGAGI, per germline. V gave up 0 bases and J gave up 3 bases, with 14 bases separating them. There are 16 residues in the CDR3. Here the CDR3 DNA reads TGTGCCAGCAGTTACTCACCGGGCCTGGGGGAAGAGACCCAGTACTTC. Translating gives CASSYSPGLGEETQYF.

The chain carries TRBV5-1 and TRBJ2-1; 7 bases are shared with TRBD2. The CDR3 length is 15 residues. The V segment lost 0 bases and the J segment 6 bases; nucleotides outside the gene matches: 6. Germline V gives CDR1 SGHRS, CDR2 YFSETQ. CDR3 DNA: TGCGCCAGCAGCTTGGGAACAGCGGGGCCCAATGAGCAGTTCTTC. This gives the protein CASSLGTAGPNEQFF.

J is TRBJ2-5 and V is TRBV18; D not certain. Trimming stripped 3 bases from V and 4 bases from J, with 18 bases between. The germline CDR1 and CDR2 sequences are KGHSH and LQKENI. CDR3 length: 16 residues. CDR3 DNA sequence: TGTGCCAGCTCACCTGTAGGGCTGGGTGTCGGAGAGACCCAGTACTTC. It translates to CASSPVGLGVGETQYF.

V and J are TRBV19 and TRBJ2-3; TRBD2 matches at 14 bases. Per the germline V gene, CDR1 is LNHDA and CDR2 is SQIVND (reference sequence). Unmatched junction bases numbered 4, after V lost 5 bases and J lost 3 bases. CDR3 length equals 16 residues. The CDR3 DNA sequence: TGTGCCAGTAGTCGGACTAGCGGGGGGCCAACAGATACGCAGTATTTT. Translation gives CASSRTSGGPTDTQYF.

CDR3 bases: TGTGCCAGCAGTGGCCGACAGGACACGGGCCTCCACTTT. Translated: CASSGRQDTGLHF. The chain carries TRBV6-1 and TRBJ1-6, with D maybe TRBD1 (6 bases). The germline CDR1 and CDR2 sequences are MNHNS and SASEGT. The CDR3 has 13 amino acids. The ends were cut back, 4 bases at V and 15 bases at J, with 16 bases in the middle.